The T cell receptor (beta chain) under discussion was sequenced for a study of cytomegalovirus exposure and HLA in healthy donors. This clone turned up a few times. No antigen is known for it. This CDR3 has 14 amino acids. The germline CDR1 and CDR2 sequences are SEHNR and FQNEAQ (reference sequence). Losses at the gene ends were 1 base for V and 7 bases for J; bases not matched to a gene: 3. PCR primers comprised 60 Vbeta and 13 Jbeta primers. The repertoire was sequenced with immunoSEQ multiplex PCR; TCRdb's copy has only in-frame clones and lacks some. Here the sample spans 190,000 or so clones, 70% to 80% being singletons. Study-wide results and limits: Previous analysis showed most TCR beta V segments were productive about 87% or about 30% of the time.

The sequenced sample was PBMCs. The receptor comes from a male donor in good health and CMV-seropositive. The J gene is TRBJ1-2, the V gene TRBV7-9; 10 positions agree with TRBD1. The CDR3 loop is CASSLGTGGPGYTF. CDR3 bases: TGTGCCAGCAGCTTAGGGACAGGGGGTCCTGGCTACACCTTC.